A selection of T cell receptor beta chains follows, all from one sample in a study of siplizumab effects on memory and regulatory T cells. This table comes from immunoSEQ multiplex PCR, and its TCRdb copy is limited to in-frame clones, with some not included. In the table there are 70,000 to 100,000 clones, roughly 96% of which are singletons. Sequencing was performed on naive CD4+ T cells sorted from blood. The receptor set was obtained from a human donor in good health. Both conserved end residues are part of each CDR3. A D gene is named only where the DNA matches it firmly.

V	J	D	CDR3	DNA
TRBV5-1	TRBJ2-3	.	CASSLGNSDTDTQYF	TGCGCCAGCAGCTTAGGGAACTCAGACACAGATACGCAGTATTTT
TRBV9	TRBJ2-3	.	CASSEPTWGGQEDTQYF	TGTGCCAGCAGCGAGCCGACCTGGGGGGGCCAAGAAGATACGCAGTATTTT
TRBV20-1	TRBJ1-2	TRBD1	CSAGDSYGYTF	TGCAGTGCTGGGGACAGCTATGGCTACACCTTC
TRBV27	TRBJ2-1	TRBD2	CASSVSGTSVNGAEQFF	TGTGCCAGCAGTGTCTCCGGGACTAGCGTCAACGGGGCTGAGCAGTTCTTC
TRBV10-3	TRBJ1-1	.	CAIMGVSATEAFF	TGTGCCATCATGGGGGTTTCTGCCACTGAAGCTTTCTTT
TRBV5-1	TRBJ1-5	.	CASSLSGRTYQPQHF	TGCGCCAGCAGCTTGTCAGGCAGGACCTATCAGCCCCAGCATTTT
TRBV11-2	TRBJ2-1	TRBD2	CASSSRLAGNNEQFF	TGTGCCAGCAGCTCCAGACTAGCGGGCAACAATGAGCAGTTCTTC
TRBV5-1	TRBJ1-2	.	CASSSSPRQDHGYTF	TGCGCCAGCAGCTCTTCACCCAGACAGGATCATGGCTACACCTTC
TRBV7-8	TRBJ1-5	.	CASSFMGDLSNQPQHF	TGTGCCAGCAGCTTTATGGGGGACCTTAGCAATCAGCCCCAGCATTTT
TRBV6-6	TRBJ1-5	.	CASSPGGASGQPQHF	TGTGCCAGCAGCCCCGGGGGGGCGTCCGGTCAGCCCCAGCATTTT
TRBV4-2	TRBJ1-3	.	CASSQDGAGTGNTIYF	TGTGCCAGCAGCCAAGACGGTGCGGGGACCGGAAACACCATATATTTT